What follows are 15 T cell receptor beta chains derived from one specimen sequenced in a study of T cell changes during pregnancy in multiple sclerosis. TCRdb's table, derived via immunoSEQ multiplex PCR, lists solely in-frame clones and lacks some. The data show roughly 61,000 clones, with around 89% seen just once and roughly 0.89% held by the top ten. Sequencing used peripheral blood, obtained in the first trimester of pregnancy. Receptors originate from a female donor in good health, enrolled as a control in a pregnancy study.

CDR3 in DNA: TGTGCCAGTAGATACAGGGAGAGCCAGCCCCAGCATTTT. Its translation is CASRYRESQPQHF. This chain links TRBV19 with TRBJ1-5; a possible D gene is TRBD1 (6 bases). Trimming took off 6 bases at V and 7 bases at J, with 13 bases between the two ends. The CDR3 runs to 13 residues. CDR1 is LNHDA and CDR2 is SQIVND in the germline V gene (reference sequence).

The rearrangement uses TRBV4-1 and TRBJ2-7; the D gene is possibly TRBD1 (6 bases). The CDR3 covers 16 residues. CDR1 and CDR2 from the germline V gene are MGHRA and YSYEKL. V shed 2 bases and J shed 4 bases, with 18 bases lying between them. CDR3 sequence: CASSQWKTGATYEQYF. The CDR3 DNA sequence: TGCGCCAGCAGCCAATGGAAGACAGGTGCTACGTACGAGCAGTACTTC.

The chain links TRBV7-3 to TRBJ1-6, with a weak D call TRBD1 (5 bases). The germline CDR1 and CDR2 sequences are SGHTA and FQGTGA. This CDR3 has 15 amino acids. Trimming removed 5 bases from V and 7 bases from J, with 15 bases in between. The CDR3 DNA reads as TGTGCCAGCAGCGCACAAACAAGGGGAAATTCACCCCTCCACTTT. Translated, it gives CASSAQTRGNSPLHF.

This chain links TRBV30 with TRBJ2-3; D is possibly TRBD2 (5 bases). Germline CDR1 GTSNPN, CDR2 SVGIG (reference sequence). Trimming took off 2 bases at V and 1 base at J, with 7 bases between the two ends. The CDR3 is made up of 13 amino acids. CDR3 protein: CAWSPGGTDTQYF. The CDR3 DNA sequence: TGTGCCTGGAGTCCCGGGGGCACAGATACGCAGTATTTT.

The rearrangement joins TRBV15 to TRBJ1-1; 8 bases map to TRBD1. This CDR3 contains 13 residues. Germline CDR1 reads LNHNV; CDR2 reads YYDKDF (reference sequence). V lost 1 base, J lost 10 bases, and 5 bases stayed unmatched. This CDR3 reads CATSRGGRGRAFF. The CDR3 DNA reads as TGTGCCACCAGCAGAGGCGGCAGGGGGCGAGCTTTCTTT.

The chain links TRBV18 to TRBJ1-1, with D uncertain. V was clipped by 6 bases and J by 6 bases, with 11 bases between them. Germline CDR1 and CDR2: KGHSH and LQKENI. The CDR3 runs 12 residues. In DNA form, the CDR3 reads TGTGCCAGCTCGTCCCGTCCCGCTGAAGCTTTCTTT. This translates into CASSSRPAEAFF.

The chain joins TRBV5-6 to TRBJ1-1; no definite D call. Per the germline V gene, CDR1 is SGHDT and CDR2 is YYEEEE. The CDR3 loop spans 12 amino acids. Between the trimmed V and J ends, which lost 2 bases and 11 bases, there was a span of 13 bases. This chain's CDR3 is CASSFGEQRAFF. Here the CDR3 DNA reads TGTGCCAGCAGCTTCGGGGAACAAAGGGCTTTCTTT.

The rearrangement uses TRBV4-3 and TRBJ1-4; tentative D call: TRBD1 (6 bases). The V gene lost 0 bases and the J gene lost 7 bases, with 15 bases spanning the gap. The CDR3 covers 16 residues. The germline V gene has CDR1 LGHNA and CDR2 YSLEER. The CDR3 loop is CASSQERASRGEKLFF. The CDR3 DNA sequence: TGCGCCAGCAGCCAAGAAAGGGCCTCCAGGGGTGAAAAACTGTTTTTT.

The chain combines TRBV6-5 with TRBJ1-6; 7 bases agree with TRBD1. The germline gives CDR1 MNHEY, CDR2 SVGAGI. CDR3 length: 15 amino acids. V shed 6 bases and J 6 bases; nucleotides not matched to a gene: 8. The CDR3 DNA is TGTGCCAGCAGAGGAGGGGGCAGCGGTAATTCACCCCTCCACTTT. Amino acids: CASRGGGSGNSPLHF.

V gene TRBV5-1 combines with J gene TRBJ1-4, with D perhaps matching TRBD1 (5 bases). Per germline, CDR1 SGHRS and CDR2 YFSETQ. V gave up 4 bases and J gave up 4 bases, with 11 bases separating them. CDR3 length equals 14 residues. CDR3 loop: CASSPDRFNEKLFF. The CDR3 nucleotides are TGCGCCAGCAGCCCCGACAGATTTAATGAAAAACTGTTTTTT.

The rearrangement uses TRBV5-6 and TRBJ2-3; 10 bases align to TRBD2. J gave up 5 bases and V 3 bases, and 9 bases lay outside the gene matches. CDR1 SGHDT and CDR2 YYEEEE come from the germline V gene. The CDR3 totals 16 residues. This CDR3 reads CASSSVTSGERDTQYF. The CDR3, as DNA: TGTGCCAGCAGCTCTGTAACTAGCGGGGAAAGAGATACGCAGTATTTT.

CDR3 region: CASSRGLAGGYSGEQYF. For the CDR3, the DNA is TGTGCCAGCAGTAGGGGACTAGCGGGGGGGTACTCTGGCGAGCAGTACTTC. The chain links TRBV2 to TRBJ2-7, with 16 bases that match TRBD2. This CDR3 has 17 amino acids. J was trimmed by 6 bases and V by 5 bases; bases with no gene match: 10. Germline V CDR1 and CDR2: SNHLY, FYNNEI. The full variable domain, completed using reference TRBV2 and TRBJ2-7, is EPEVTQTPSHQVTQMGQEVILRCVPISNHLYFYWYRQILGQKVEFLVSFYNNEISEKSEIFDDQFSVERPDGSNFTLKIRSTKLEDSAMYFCASSRGLAGGYSGEQYFGPGTRLTVT.

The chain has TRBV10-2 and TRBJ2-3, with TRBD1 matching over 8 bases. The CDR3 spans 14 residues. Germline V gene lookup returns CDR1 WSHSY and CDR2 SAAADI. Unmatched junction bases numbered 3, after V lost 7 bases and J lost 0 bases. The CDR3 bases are TGCGCCAGCAAGGACAGGGAGAGCACAGATACGCAGTATTTT. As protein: CASKDRESTDTQYF.

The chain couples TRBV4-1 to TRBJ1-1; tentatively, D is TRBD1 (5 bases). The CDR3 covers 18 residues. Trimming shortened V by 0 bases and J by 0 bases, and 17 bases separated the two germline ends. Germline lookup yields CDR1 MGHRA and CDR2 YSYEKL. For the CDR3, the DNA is TGCGCCAGCAGCCAAGATCGCGGGGCAGTAACCATGAACACTGAAGCTTTCTTT. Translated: CASSQDRGAVTMNTEAFF.

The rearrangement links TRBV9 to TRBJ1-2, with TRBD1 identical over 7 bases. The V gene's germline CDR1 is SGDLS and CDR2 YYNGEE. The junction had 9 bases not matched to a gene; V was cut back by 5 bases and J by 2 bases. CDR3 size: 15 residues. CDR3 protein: CASRTTGTENYGYTF. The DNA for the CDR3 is TGTGCCAGCAGGACTACCGGGACAGAGAACTATGGCTACACCTTC.